The 28 T cell receptor beta chains given below trace back to one sample, sequenced in a study of CD8 T cells in Susac syndrome. The RNA, 0.5 to 1 ug, was put through reverse transcription using random hexamers. MiXCR was run by TCRdb on the immunoSEQ multiplex PCR reads, yielding one entry per CDR3 protein. The data hold about 130,000 distinct CDR3 sequences, with roughly 94% observed a single time. The specimen was CD4+ T cells from PBMCs. The origin of the receptors is a human donor with multiple sclerosis.

This chain uses TRBV5-1 with TRBJ1-3; a possible D gene is TRBD1 (5 bases). The CDR3 runs 15 residues. Germline V gives CDR1 SGHRS, CDR2 YFSETQ. The V and J ends lost 6 bases and 0 bases respectively, with 13 bases between them. This CDR3 reads CASNDSPSSGNTIYF. The CDR3 DNA follows: TGCGCCAGCAATGACAGCCCGTCCTCTGGAAACACCATATATTTT.

The chain carries TRBV7-7 and TRBJ2-3, with D perhaps TRBD1 (5 bases). The CDR3 length is 15 residues. V was cut by 5 bases and J by 1 base, with 13 bases left in between. Germline CDR1 and CDR2: SSHAT and FNYEAQ (reference sequence). The CDR3 reads CASSPREGGTDTQYF. The CDR3, as DNA: TGTGCCAGCAGCCCTAGGGAAGGGGGCACAGATACGCAGTATTTT. The whole variable domain, filled in from reference TRBV7-7 and TRBJ2-3, reads GAGVSQSPRYKVTKRGQDVTLRCDPISSHATLYWYQQALGQGPEFLTYFNYEAQPDKSGLPSDRFSAERPEGSISTLTIQRTEQRDSAMYRCASSPREGGTDTQYFGPGTRLTVL.

The rearrangement joins TRBV18 to TRBJ2-7; TRBD1 matches at 7 bases. With V trimmed by 3 bases and J by 0 bases, 11 bases remained unmatched. Germline-derived CDR1 and CDR2 are KGHSH and LQKENI. The CDR3 runs to 17 residues. The CDR3 DNA sequence: TGTGCCAGCTCACCTTTAGGGAGACAGGGAAGCTCCTACGAGCAGTACTTC. Amino acid sequence: CASSPLGRQGSSYEQYF. The full variable domain, rest sourced from reference TRBV18 and TRBJ2-7, is NAGVMQNPRHLVRRRGQEARLRCSPMKGHSHVYWYRQLPEEGLKFMVYLQKENIIDESGMPKERFSAEFPKEGPSILRIQQVVRGDSAAYFCASSPLGRQGSSYEQYFGPGTRLTVT.

The chain uses TRBV3-1 and TRBJ2-6; D is unclear. The V gene lost 0 bases and the J gene lost 2 bases, with 8 bases spanning the gap. The CDR3 runs to 16 residues. Germline V gene data show CDR1 as LGHDT and CDR2 as YNNKEL (reference sequence). The CDR3 coding sequence is TGTGCCAGCAGCCAAGATATTGGGGCTGGGGCCAACGTCCTGACTTTC. Translating gives CASSQDIGAGANVLTF.

This chain joins TRBV12-3 or TRBV12-4 and TRBJ1-3; D gene ambiguous. The V end lost 6 bases, the J end lost 7 bases, and 10 bases lay between the germline ends. This CDR3 comprises 12 residues. CDR3 sequence reads: CASSRNSNTIYF. CDR3 bases: TGTGCCAGCAGCCGTAATTCCAACACCATATATTTT.

The gene calls are TRBV29-1 and TRBJ1-1, with 7 bases lining up with TRBD1. Trimming took 2 bases from V and 0 from J; bases not matched to a gene: 9. Germline V gives CDR1 SQVTM, CDR2 ANQGSEA. There are 16 residues in the CDR3. The CDR3 here is CSVELTGTYMNTEAFF. The CDR3 bases are TGCAGCGTTGAATTGACAGGGACCTACATGAACACTGAAGCTTTCTTT. Complete variable domain (other parts from reference TRBV29-1 and TRBJ1-1): SAVISQKPSRDICQRGTSLTIQCQVDSQVTMMFWYRQQPGQSLTLIATANQGSEATYESGFVIDKFPISRPNLTFSTLTVSNMSPEDSSIYLCSVELTGTYMNTEAFFGQGTRLTVV.

This chain joins TRBV4-1 and TRBJ1-4, with D uncertain. The germline V gene has CDR1 MGHRA and CDR2 YSYEKL. CDR3 size: 16 residues. Deletions cut 1 base from V and 7 bases from J, with 16 bases between. CDR3 residues: CASSQVGGLLVEKLFF. In nucleotides, the CDR3 is TGCGCCAGCAGCCAAGTTGGAGGTCTTCTAGTTGAAAAACTGTTTTTT.

The chain has TRBV29-1 and TRBJ1-1; D perhaps matches TRBD1 (6 bases). The V end lost 4 bases, the J end lost 0 bases, and 9 bases lay between the germline ends. Germline CDR1 SQVTM, CDR2 ANQGSEA. CDR3 length: 13 amino acids. The CDR3 protein is CSVGGQLNTEAFF. The CDR3 DNA is TGCAGCGTTGGAGGACAGCTGAACACTGAAGCTTTCTTT.

This chain links TRBV3-1 with TRBJ2-3; no clear D. V was pared by 2 bases and J by 2 bases, with 14 bases between. The CDR3 has 16 residues. Germline V gene data show CDR1 as LGHDT and CDR2 as YNNKEL (reference sequence). CDR3 in DNA: TGTGCCAGCAGCCAACTTCTCAAAACCCCCACAGATACGCAGTATTTT. The encoded protein is CASSQLLKTPTDTQYF.

This clonotype has a single count. The gene calls are TRBV19 and TRBJ2-1, with 8 bases fitting TRBD1. Losses at the gene ends were 5 bases for V and 9 bases for J; bases not matched to a gene: 12. There are 15 residues in the CDR3. Germline V lookup: CDR1 LNHDA, CDR2 SQIVND (reference sequence). CDR3 protein: CASSSSQGARSEQFF. The CDR3 DNA is TGTGCCAGTAGTTCCTCGCAGGGGGCGCGAAGTGAGCAGTTCTTC.

CDR3: CSARRTGKFEQYF. CDR3 DNA: TGCAGTGCTAGAAGGACAGGGAAGTTCGAGCAGTACTTC. V usage is TRBV20-1 and J usage is TRBJ2-7, with 8 positions matching TRBD1. V lost 2 bases, J lost 6 bases, and 6 bases stayed unmatched. This CDR3 is 13 amino acids long. Looked up from germline, CDR1 is DFQATT and CDR2 is SNEGSKA (reference sequence).

This clonotype was recorded a few times. The chain carries TRBV7-2 and TRBJ1-5; no clear D gene. Trimming cost V 5 bases and J 4 bases, with 12 bases left between them. This CDR3 has 14 residues. Germline CDR1 reads SGHTA; CDR2 reads FQGNSA. CDR3 DNA: TGTGCCAGCAGCGACCGACGGCGGAATCAGCCCCAGCATTTT. As protein: CASSDRRRNQPQHF.

This rearrangement joins TRBV7-2 to TRBJ2-3; 14 bases map to TRBD2. Unmatched junction bases numbered 11, after V lost 5 bases and J lost 4 bases. CDR1 and CDR2 (germline): SGHTA, FQGNSA. The CDR3 runs to 18 residues. The DNA of the CDR3 is TGTGCCAGCAGCCCCCGGACTAGCGGGAGGCTTTTGTCAGATACGCAGTATTTT. It is translated as CASSPRTSGRLLSDTQYF. Full variable domain (missing parts from reference TRBV7-2 and TRBJ2-3): GAGVSQSPSNKVTEKGKDVELRCDPISGHTALYWYRQSLGQGLEFLIYFQGNSAPDKSGLPSDRFSAERTGGSVSTLTIQRTQQEDSAVYLCASSPRTSGRLLSDTQYFGPGTRLTVL.

This clonotype was seen a handful of times. The chain is built from TRBV28 and TRBJ1-5; TRBD1 aligns across 9 bases. V lost 5 bases, J lost 5 bases, and 4 bases stayed unmatched. In germline, CDR1 is MDHEN, CDR2 SYDVKM. CDR3 size: 14 residues. As DNA, the CDR3 is TGTGCCAGCAGTGCGGGACAGGGAGATCAGCCCCAGCATTTT. This sequence encodes CASSAGQGDQPQHF.

The chain employs TRBV25-1 and TRBJ2-5; D possibly matches TRBD1 or TRBD2 (5 bases each). Germline-derived CDR1 and CDR2 are MGHDK and SYGVNS. This CDR3 region has 14 residues. Trimming shortened V by 3 bases and J by 2 bases, and 10 bases separated the two germline ends. The CDR3 loop reads CASSESGRQETQYF. DNA for the CDR3: TGTGCCAGCAGTGAGTCGGGACGGCAAGAGACCCAGTACTTC. The full variable domain, rest sourced from reference TRBV25-1 and TRBJ2-5, is EADIYQTPRYLVIGTGKKITLECSQTMGHDKMYWYQQDPGMELHLIHYSYGVNSTEKGDLSSESTVSRIRTEHFPLTLESARPSHTSQYLCASSESGRQETQYFGPGTRLLVL.

V usage is TRBV7-2 and J usage is TRBJ2-4; 9 nucleotides align to TRBD2. V was pared by 1 base and J by 5 bases, with 0 bases of the junction left unmatched. Per the germline V gene, CDR1 is SGHTA and CDR2 is FQGNSA. The CDR3 contains 14 residues. The CDR3 loop reads CASSLGGGENIQYF. In nucleotides, the CDR3 is TGTGCCAGCAGCTTAGGCGGGGGGGAAAACATTCAGTACTTC.

This chain links TRBV12-3 or TRBV12-4 with TRBJ2-1, with TRBD1 matching 8 bases. After removal of 6 bases from V and 10 bases from J, the junction contained 8 bases not matched to a gene. The CDR3 runs 13 residues. CDR3 region: CASSPRGPGEQFF. CDR3 sequence (DNA): TGTGCCAGCAGCCCCAGGGGGCCAGGCGAGCAGTTCTTC.

This chain links TRBV5-4 with TRBJ2-4, with 7 bases aligning to TRBD2. This CDR3 is built from 16 residues. CDR1 SGHNT and CDR2 YYREEE come from the germline V gene (reference sequence). After removal of 1 base from V and 6 bases from J, the junction contained 10 bases not matched to a gene. CDR3: CASSLRGSPAGNIQYF. CDR3 sequence (DNA): TGTGCCAGCAGCTTGCGCGGGAGCCCCGCCGGAAACATTCAGTACTTC.

The chain links TRBV27 to TRBJ2-7, with D maybe TRBD2 (6 bases). The CDR3 covers 13 residues. Trimming shortened V by 2 bases and J by 2 bases, and 7 bases separated the two germline ends. Germline CDR1 and CDR2: MNHEY and SMNVEV (reference sequence). For the CDR3, the DNA is TGTGCCAGCAGTTTAGCGGGACCCTACGAGCAGTACTTC. Protein sequence: CASSLAGPYEQYF.

The chain combines TRBV27 with TRBJ1-5, with unresolved D. V was pared by 5 bases and J by 3 bases, with 5 bases between. Germline V lookup: CDR1 MNHEY, CDR2 SMNVEV (reference sequence). The CDR3 length is 12 residues. The CDR3 DNA sequence: TGTGCCAGCAGTAAGGACAATCAGCCCCAGCATTTT. Encoded protein: CASSKDNQPQHF.

The chain carries TRBV21-1 and TRBJ2-1; TRBD2 is the table's D call, not checked against the DNA. TRBV21-1 is annotated as a pseudogene. The CDR3 is 13 amino acids. The CDR3 sequence: CASRGSGTAGQFF. For the CDR3, the DNA is TGTGCCAGCAGAGGTAGCGGGACGGCAGGGCAGTTCTTC.

The rearrangement uses TRBV6-1 and TRBJ1-2; D not certain. CDR1 is MNHNS and CDR2 is SASEGT in the germline V gene. The V end lost 6 bases, the J end lost 3 bases, and 8 bases lay between the germline ends. This CDR3 has 12 amino acids. CDR3 DNA: TGTGCCAGCAGATCAAGGGACTATGGCTACACCTTC. This sequence encodes CASRSRDYGYTF.

The V and J genes are TRBV19 and TRBJ1-2; D is unresolved. V lost 5 bases to trimming and J lost 2 bases, with 6 bases between them. In germline, CDR1 is LNHDA, CDR2 SQIVND (reference sequence). This CDR3 spans 12 amino acids. The CDR3 loop is CASSRVNYGYTF. The CDR3 DNA is TGTGCCAGTAGTCGCGTCAACTATGGCTACACCTTC.

This rearrangement joins TRBV7-9 to TRBJ1-2, with TRBD1 identical over 8 bases. This CDR3 region has 12 residues. V lost 5 bases to trimming and J lost 7 bases; unmatched junction nucleotides: 3. Germline V gene sequence: CDR1 SEHNR, CDR2 FQNEAQ (reference sequence). CDR3 region: CASSTTGVGYTF. CDR3 DNA: TGTGCCAGCAGCACGACAGGGGTTGGCTACACCTTC.

This clonotype was seen a single time. The chain combines TRBV4-3 with TRBJ2-6; D is perhaps TRBD2 (7 bases). This CDR3 region has 18 residues. Trimming shortened V by 0 bases and J by 0 bases, and 12 bases separated the two germline ends. Germline V lookup: CDR1 LGHNA, CDR2 YSLEER. Here the CDR3 DNA reads TGCGCCAGCAGCCAAGAATTCGGGGGGCACTCTGGGGCCAACGTCCTGACTTTC. The encoded protein is CASSQEFGGHSGANVLTF.

The chain combines TRBV18 with TRBJ2-4; unclear D gene. CDR1 KGHSH and CDR2 LQKENI come from the germline V gene. V was trimmed by 2 bases and J by 2 bases, leaving 4 bases between them. The CDR3 extends over 13 amino acids. CDR3 nucleotides: TGTGCCAGCTCACCAGATACCAAAAACATTCAGTACTTC. Protein product: CASSPDTKNIQYF. Complete variable domain (other parts from reference TRBV18 and TRBJ2-4): NAGVMQNPRHLVRRRGQEARLRCSPMKGHSHVYWYRQLPEEGLKFMVYLQKENIIDESGMPKERFSAEFPKEGPSILRIQQVVRGDSAAYFCASSPDTKNIQYFGAGTRLSVL.

The chain uses TRBV2 and TRBJ2-4; a possible D gene is TRBD1 (5 bases). With 4 bases removed from V and 0 bases from J, the gap between germline ends came to 7 bases. CDR1 is SNHLY and CDR2 is FYNNEI in the germline V gene. The CDR3 is made up of 14 amino acids. This chain's CDR3 is CASSARVAKNIQYF. The DNA for the CDR3 is TGTGCCAGCAGTGCCAGGGTAGCCAAAAACATTCAGTACTTC.

The rearrangement uses TRBV29-1 and TRBJ1-1; 9 nucleotides match TRBD1. The V gene's germline CDR1 is SQVTM and CDR2 ANQGSEA. V lost 6 bases and J lost 4; bases outside the gene matches: 3. The CDR3 runs 12 residues. Here the CDR3 reads CSVGTGTTEAFF. The CDR3 bases are TGCAGCGTCGGGACAGGGACCACTGAAGCTTTCTTT.